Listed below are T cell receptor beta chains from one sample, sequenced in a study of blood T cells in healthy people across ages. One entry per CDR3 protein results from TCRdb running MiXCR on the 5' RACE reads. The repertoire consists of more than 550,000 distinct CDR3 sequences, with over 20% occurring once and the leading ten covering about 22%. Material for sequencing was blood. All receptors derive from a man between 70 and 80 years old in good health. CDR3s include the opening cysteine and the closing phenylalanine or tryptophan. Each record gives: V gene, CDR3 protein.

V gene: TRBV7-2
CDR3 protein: CASSPDGQGRQPQHF

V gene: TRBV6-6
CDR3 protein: CASNRGSSYEQYF

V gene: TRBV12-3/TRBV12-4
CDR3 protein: CASTLSDTGELFF

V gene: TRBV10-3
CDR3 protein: CAISEWAGESTDTQYF

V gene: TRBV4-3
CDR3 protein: CASSQALPGGSQETQYF

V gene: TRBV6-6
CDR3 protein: CASSPGHATDTQYF

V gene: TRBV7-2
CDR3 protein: CASSSRLVRQFF

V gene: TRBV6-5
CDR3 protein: CASSYSAGANTGELFF

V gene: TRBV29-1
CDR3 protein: CSVTATGGDSPLHF

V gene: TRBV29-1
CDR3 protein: CSVRQRGGRNEQFF

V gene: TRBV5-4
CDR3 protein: CASSLVAESQETQYF

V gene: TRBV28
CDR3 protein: CASQEGAARNEQYF

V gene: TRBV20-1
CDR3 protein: CSARAGGFSDEQFF

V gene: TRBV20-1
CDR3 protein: CSASVTANYGYTF

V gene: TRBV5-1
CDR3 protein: CASSSASTAYNEQFF

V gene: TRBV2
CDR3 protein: CASSPEVSYEQYF

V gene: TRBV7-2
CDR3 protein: CASSTIGLAGGETQYF

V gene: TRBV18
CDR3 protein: CASSPGQNYGYTF

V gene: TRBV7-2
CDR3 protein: CASSLALAGNRLEQFF

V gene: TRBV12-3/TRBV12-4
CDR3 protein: CASSDPGHPQHF

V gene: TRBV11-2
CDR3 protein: CASSLSGTPYNEQFF

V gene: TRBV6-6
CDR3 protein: CASSYGGKETQYF

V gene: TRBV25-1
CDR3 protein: CASSEYDRVRFF

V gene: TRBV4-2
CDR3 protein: CASNLDLRGEQFF

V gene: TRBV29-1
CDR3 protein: CSVTQVGAYTGELFF

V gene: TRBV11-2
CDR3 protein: CASILNRDFYNEQFF

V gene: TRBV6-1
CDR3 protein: CASSESPRVEDTQYF

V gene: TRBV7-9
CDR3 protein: CASSLVWDREETQYF

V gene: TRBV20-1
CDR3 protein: CSARGSDRLTYEQYF

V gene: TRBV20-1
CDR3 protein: CSAEPGGKETQYF

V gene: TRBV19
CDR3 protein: CASSAGTSGAYEQYF

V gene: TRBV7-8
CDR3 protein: CASSWILAGVETQYF

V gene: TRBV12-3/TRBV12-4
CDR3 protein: CASNPRAGPPYNEQFF

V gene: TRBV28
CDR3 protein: CASSIMTGGLGEQYF

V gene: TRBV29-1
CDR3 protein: CSANEGDAYGYTF

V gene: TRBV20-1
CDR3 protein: CSATPNTEAFF

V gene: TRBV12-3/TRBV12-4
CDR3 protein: CASSLFPTGGETQYF

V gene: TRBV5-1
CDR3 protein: CASRNRGSPREQFF

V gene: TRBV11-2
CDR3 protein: CASSLVASGNEQFF

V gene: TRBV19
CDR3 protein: CATGWTSGFTDTQYF

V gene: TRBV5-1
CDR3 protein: CASSPGQGAFYGYTF

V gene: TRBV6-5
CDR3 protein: CASSYGTSGVPQFF

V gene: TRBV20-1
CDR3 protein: CSARSSLLNEKLFF

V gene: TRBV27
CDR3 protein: CASSSGGLNEKLFF

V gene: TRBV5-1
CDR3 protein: CASSLTSGSVDTQYF

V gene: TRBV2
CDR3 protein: CASSERHLTDTQYF

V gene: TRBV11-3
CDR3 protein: CASSLARALAQSKETQYF

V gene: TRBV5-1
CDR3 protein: CASSLVSENIQYF

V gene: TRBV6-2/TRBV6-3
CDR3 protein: CASSTGLAGTEQFF

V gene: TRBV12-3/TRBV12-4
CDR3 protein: CASSRSGGSADTQYF

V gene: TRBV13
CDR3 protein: CASSLGRRGTEAFF

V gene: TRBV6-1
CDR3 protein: CAIKRREGGNEQFF

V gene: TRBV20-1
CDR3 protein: CSALRQGNPQFF

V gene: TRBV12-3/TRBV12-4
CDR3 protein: CASRQRGNEQFF

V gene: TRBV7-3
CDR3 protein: CASSQPGIGAGNEQFF